Below, one T cell receptor beta chain is given with its context. The sample originates from a study of blood T cell repertoires in COVID-19. Per germline, CDR1 SQVTM and CDR2 ANQGSEA. The CDR3 consists of 14 residues. Trimming pared 7 bases from V and 6 bases from J, leaving 19 bases between. Libraries were prepared by immunoSEQ multiplex PCR; TCRdb keeps only in-frame clonotypes and omits some of them. This repertoire shows 100,000 to 120,000 clones, roughly 80% found once; its top ten account for about 16%. What was sequenced was peripheral blood. This TCR derives from a woman of 80 years or more with acute or convalescent COVID-19. This chain connects TRBV29-1 to TRBJ2-1, with D perhaps matching TRBD2 (5 bases). CDR3 in DNA: TGCAGCGCCGGCTCCGAAACCCGGGGCAATGAGCAGTTCTTC. This codes for CSAGSETRGNEQFF.